The next 24 T cell receptor beta chains were all read from a single sample in a study of a mutant IDH1 vaccine in newly diagnosed glioma. As for time point: week 35, safety follow-up. Each dose of the vaccine consisted of 300 ug of mutant IDH1 20-mer peptide, with topical imiquimod. The antigens of these receptors remain unknown. Sequenced by immunoSEQ multiplex PCR; TCRdb stores in-frame clones only, minus some. Of fewer than 35,000 clones listed, roughly three quarters are singletons. Sequencing used PBMCs, obtained from a glioma patient whose treatment included an IDH1 peptide vaccine. The receptors were sampled from a woman aged 40 to 50 with glioma.

The CDR3 region has the DNA TGTGCCAGCAGTCCCGGGGCAGGGGAGGGAAACACTGAAGCTTTCTTT. Its translation is CASSPGAGEGNTEAFF. The rearrangement joins TRBV6-6 to TRBJ1-1; D perhaps matches TRBD1 (6 bases). Germline V gene sequence: CDR1 MNHNY, CDR2 SVGAGI (reference sequence). The CDR3 contains 16 residues. V lost 5 bases and J lost 2, with 18 bases in between.

The rearrangement joins TRBV11-3 to TRBJ2-7; 7 nucleotides line up with TRBD1. This CDR3 is 14 amino acids long. V shed 5 bases, J shed 1 base, and the junction held 5 bases outside the gene matches. Per the germline V gene, CDR1 is SGHNT and CDR2 is YENEEA. The CDR3 reads CASSPTGSSYEQYF. For the CDR3, the DNA is TGTGCCAGCAGCCCGACAGGGAGTTCCTACGAGCAGTACTTC. The variable domain in full, with the rest retrieved from reference TRBV11-3 and TRBJ2-7, is EAGVVQSPRYKIIEKKQPVAFWCNPISGHNTLYWYLQNLGQGPELLIRYENEEAVDDSQLPKDRFSAERLKGVDSTLKIQPAELGDSAVYLCASSPTGSSYEQYFGPGTRLTVT.

This clone was recorded once. The genes are TRBV7-2 and TRBJ2-5, with 10 positions matching TRBD2. Germline V gene lookup returns CDR1 SGHTA and CDR2 FQGNSA. V shed 5 bases and J 3 bases; nucleotides not matched to a gene: 18. The CDR3 length is 19 residues. CDR3 sequence (DNA): TGTGCCAGCAGCCCTAGGGTACTAGCGGGGAGGTACCGAGAAGAGACCCAGTACTTC. The encoded protein is CASSPRVLAGRYREETQYF.

V usage is TRBV30 and J usage is TRBJ1-5, with D perhaps matching TRBD1 (5 bases). There are 14 residues in the CDR3. V lost 2 bases and J lost 4, with 12 bases in between. CDR1 is GTSNPN, CDR2 SVGIG, per germline (reference sequence). The CDR3 region is CAWSMGTGNQPQHF. DNA of the CDR3: TGTGCCTGGAGTATGGGGACCGGAAATCAGCCCCAGCATTTT.

The rearrangement joins TRBV18 to TRBJ2-5; D perhaps matches TRBD2 (6 bases). Trimming removed 3 bases at V and 2 bases at J, with 13 bases between. The germline V gene has CDR1 KGHSH and CDR2 LQKENI. This CDR3 has 15 residues. The CDR3 protein is CASSPNRGGQETQYF. CDR3 bases: TGTGCCAGCTCACCCAATAGGGGAGGACAAGAGACCCAGTACTTC.

CDR3 loop: CASSQRQSNQPQHF. DNA for the CDR3: TGTGCCAGCAGCCAAAGACAGAGCAATCAGCCCCAGCATTTT. The chain couples TRBV7-8 to TRBJ1-5; TRBD1 might be the D (5 bases). Trimming removed 5 bases from V and 1 base from J, with 9 bases in between. The germline V gene has CDR1 SGHVS and CDR2 FQNEAQ. This CDR3 is 14 amino acids long. The variable domain in full, with the rest retrieved from reference TRBV7-8 and TRBJ1-5, is GAGVSQSPRYKVAKRGQDVALRCDPISGHVSLFWYQQALGQGPEFLTYFQNEAQLDKSGLPSDRFFAERPEGSVSTLKIQRTQQEDSAVYLCASSQRQSNQPQHFGDGTRLSIL.

The chain carries TRBV7-8 and TRBJ2-7; perhaps TRBD2 as D (6 bases). This CDR3 has 18 residues. The ends were cut back, 8 bases at V and 6 bases at J, with 32 bases in the middle. Germline CDR1 reads SGHVS; CDR2 reads FQNEAQ. In nucleotides, the CDR3 is TGTGCCAGCGCTGCCGGGGGACCCGCCGAACATCAACTTCCCGAGCAGTACTTC. As protein: CASAAGGPAEHQLPEQYF.

V is TRBV19 and J is TRBJ1-3; D uncertain. Trimming cost V 6 bases and J 0 bases, with 15 bases left between them. Germline V CDR1 and CDR2: LNHDA, SQIVND (reference sequence). The CDR3 has 16 residues. CDR3 in DNA: TGTGCCAGTAGGTCCCGGGGAGCGGACTCTGGAAACACCATATATTTT. It translates to CASRSRGADSGNTIYF.

The chain couples TRBV27 to TRBJ1-6; 8 positions agree with TRBD1. The V segment lost 3 bases and the J segment 13 bases; nucleotides outside the gene matches: 14. This CDR3 has 16 amino acids. Germline loops: CDR1 MNHEY, CDR2 SMNVEV (reference sequence). CDR3: CASSFSTGQAIFPLHF. DNA for the CDR3: TGTGCCAGCAGTTTTTCTACGGGACAGGCGATATTCCCCCTCCACTTT.

The DNA for the CDR3 is TGTGCCAGCGGGGATTCCGGGACAGGGGAGGACGAGCAGTACTTC. As protein: CASGDSGTGEDEQYF. The chain joins TRBV27 to TRBJ2-7, with TRBD1 matching 10 bases. The CDR3 is 15 residues long. V gave up 8 bases and J gave up 5 bases; unmatched junction bases: 12. Germline V gene data show CDR1 as MNHEY and CDR2 as SMNVEV (reference sequence).

This chain connects TRBV21-1 to TRBJ2-1. TRBV21-1 is described as a pseudogene. This CDR3 contains 16 residues. CDR3 sequence (DNA): TGTGCCAGCCCACTAGGCGACTGGGGGGCCCCAAATGAGCAGTTCTTC. It translates to CASPLGDWGAPNEQFF.

The chain carries TRBV6-1 and TRBJ1-2, with TRBD1 as a possible D gene (5 bases). Germline values: CDR1 MNHNS, CDR2 SASEGT. V shed 6 bases and J shed 8 bases, with 16 bases lying between them. CDR3 length: 13 residues. This CDR3 is CASRNAGGLGYTF. The CDR3 DNA reads TGTGCCAGCAGAAACGCGGGGGGGTTAGGCTACACCTTC.

The J gene is TRBJ1-5, the V gene TRBV5-1; 8 bases map to TRBD1. The CDR3 extends over 16 amino acids. The germline V gene has CDR1 SGHRS and CDR2 YFSETQ. V lost 0 bases to trimming and J lost 0 bases; unmatched junction nucleotides: 2. In nucleotides, the CDR3 is TGCGCCAGCAGCTTGGGACAGGGGAATAGCAATCAGCCCCAGCATTTT. This encodes CASSLGQGNSNQPQHF.

The rearrangement uses TRBV27 and TRBJ1-1; D is ambiguous. Per germline, CDR1 MNHEY and CDR2 SMNVEV (reference sequence). The CDR3 sequence is 13 residues long. V was pared by 0 bases and J by 3 bases, with 5 bases between. The CDR3 loop reads CASSLSRDTEAFF. CDR3 bases: TGTGCCAGCAGTTTATCAAGGGACACTGAAGCTTTCTTT.

The chain carries TRBV5-5 and TRBJ1-1; D possibly corresponds to TRBD1 (6 bases). The germline V and J ends were trimmed by 4 bases and 2 bases, with 12 bases remaining between them. CDR1 SGHKS and CDR2 YYEKEE come from the germline V gene (reference sequence). The CDR3 has 14 residues. CDR3 sequence: CASSGAGANTEAFF. CDR3 DNA: TGTGCCAGCAGCGGGGCAGGGGCCAACACTGAAGCTTTCTTT.

V is TRBV19 and J is TRBJ1-1; D gene unclear. The CDR3 sequence is 15 residues long. Germline CDR1 is LNHDA and CDR2 is SQIVND (reference sequence). Deletions cut 5 bases from V and 0 bases from J, with 13 bases between. The DNA of the CDR3 is TGTGCCAGTAGTCCGAGGCGGGAAATGAACACTGAAGCTTTCTTT. Amino acid sequence: CASSPRREMNTEAFF. Full variable domain (remainder filled in from reference TRBV19 and TRBJ1-1): DGGITQSPKYLFRKEGQNVTLSCEQNLNHDAMYWYRQDPGQGLRLIYYSQIVNDFQKGDIAEGYSVSREKKESFPLTVTSAQKNPTAFYLCASSPRREMNTEAFFGQGTRLTVV.

This clone was seen a single time. This sequence joins TRBV30 and TRBJ1-6, with D hard to call. Trimming shortened V by 6 bases and J by 7 bases, and 16 bases separated the two germline ends. Germline CDR1 and CDR2: GTSNPN and SVGIG (reference sequence). The CDR3 has 14 residues. The CDR3: CACLRTDGNSPLHF. The CDR3 DNA sequence: TGTGCCTGCCTGAGAACAGATGGGAATTCACCCCTCCACTTT.

CDR3 sequence (DNA): TGTGCCAGCAGCTCAGTCCCCCTAGGGGGGGGCGAGCAGTACTTC. Protein product: CASSSVPLGGGEQYF. V usage is TRBV5-6 and J usage is TRBJ2-7; TRBD2 is a possible D gene (7 bases). Germline V gene data show CDR1 as SGHDT and CDR2 as YYEEEE. V gave up 3 bases and J gave up 6 bases, with 19 bases separating them. The length of the CDR3 is 15 residues.

The genes are TRBV11-2 and TRBJ2-7; possibly TRBD1 or TRBD2 for D (6 bases each). The CDR3 length is 13 residues. Trimming took 5 bases from V and 0 from J, leaving 8 bases between them. Germline V lookup: CDR1 SGHAT, CDR2 FQNNGV. CDR3 amino acids: CASSEGGSYEQYF. The CDR3 DNA reads TGTGCCAGCAGCGAGGGGGGCTCCTACGAGCAGTACTTC.

The V call is TRBV2, the J call TRBJ2-7, with 9 bases that match TRBD1. Unmatched junction bases numbered 9, after V lost 9 bases and J lost 6 bases. Germline V gene lookup returns CDR1 SNHLY and CDR2 FYNNEI. The CDR3 loop spans 13 amino acids. The CDR3 nucleotides are TGTGCCAGGGGGGGGTCGACAGGGGGCGAGCAGTACTTC. Amino acids: CARGGSTGGEQYF.

A remark on this clone: At one end the junction does not follow the germline gene, possibly because of a read error. The chain employs TRBV7-7 and TRBJ2-2; tentatively, D is TRBD1 (5 bases). The CDR3 runs to 13 residues. Germline CDR1 and CDR2: SSHAT and FNYEAQ (reference sequence). Here the CDR3 DNA reads TGTGCTAGCAGCTCGACAGTAACCGGGGAGCTGTTTTTT. Translated, it gives CASSSTVTGELFF. Combining the CDR3 with reference TRBV7-7 and TRBJ2-2 gives the whole variable domain GAGVSQSPRYKVTKRGQDVTLRCDPISSHATLYWYQQALGQGPEFLTYFNYEAQPDKSGLPSDRFSAERPEGSISTLTIQRTEQRDSAMYRCASSSTVTGELFFGEGSRLTVL.

This chain uses TRBV5-1 with TRBJ1-1; a possible D gene is TRBD1 (6 bases). Trimming removed 3 bases from V and 5 bases from J, with 11 bases in between. The CDR3 consists of 13 residues. Germline loops: CDR1 SGHRS, CDR2 YFSETQ. The DNA of the CDR3 is TGCGCCAGCAGCTCCGAGACAGGTACTGAAGCTTTCTTT. Encoded protein: CASSSETGTEAFF.

The chain couples TRBV9 to TRBJ2-3; D may be TRBD2 (5 bases). The CDR3 covers 14 residues. V was clipped by 3 bases and J by 4 bases, with 12 bases between them. Germline lookup yields CDR1 SGDLS and CDR2 YYNGEE. The CDR3, as DNA: TGTGCCAGCAGCGAAGCGGACGGCCCAGATACGCAGTATTTT. This codes for CASSEADGPDTQYF.

The V call is TRBV19, the J call TRBJ1-1; D possibly corresponds to TRBD1 (5 bases). CDR3 length equals 15 residues. The ends were cut back, 5 bases at V and 7 bases at J, with 20 bases in the middle. Germline values: CDR1 LNHDA, CDR2 SQIVND (reference sequence). CDR3 DNA sequence: TGTGCCAGTAGTGCTCGGGGGGGAAGGGTATATGAAGCTTTCTTT. Its translation is CASSARGGRVYEAFF.